The 22 T cell receptor beta chains reported below all come from one sample, sequenced in a study of blood T cells in healthy people across ages. Combining a sample-barcoded 5' primer with a J-beta primer mix, a second PCR ran for 7 to 11 cycles. A single record per CDR3 protein comes from TCRdb applying MiXCR to the 5' RACE reads. In the table there are approximately 1,000,000 distinct CDR3 sequences, around 45% of which are singletons. The sample comprised blood. These receptors were taken from a woman aged 60-75 years in good health.

The table lists this clonotype with a few counts. This chain uses TRBV5-1 with TRBJ2-7; 8 nucleotides match TRBD2. The CDR3 contains 16 residues. Germline assignment: CDR1 SGHRS and CDR2 YFSETQ. Unmatched junction bases numbered 13, after V lost 5 bases and J lost 3 bases. The DNA for the CDR3 is TGCGCCAGCAGTCCCTTCTTAGCGGGGCGCCTCTACGAGCAGTACTTC. Translating gives CASSPFLAGRLYEQYF. The full variable domain, rest sourced from reference TRBV5-1 and TRBJ2-7, is KAGVTQTPRYLIKTRGQQVTLSCSPISGHRSVSWYQQTPGQGLQFLFEYFSETQRNKGNFPGRFSGRQFSNSRSEMNVSTLELGDSALYLCASSPFLAGRLYEQYFGPGTRLTVT.

The genes are TRBV4-2 and TRBJ2-7; 12 nucleotides align to TRBD2. Trimming cost V 0 bases and J 4 bases; bases outside gene matches: 13. The CDR3 spans 19 residues. CDR1 and CDR2 (germline): LGHNA, YNFKEQ. CDR3 nucleotides: TGTGCCAGCAGCCAAGATCCCATAAGTCCCACTAGCGGGAGGTACGAGCAGTACTTC. It specifies CASSQDPISPTSGRYEQYF.

The genes are TRBV9 and TRBJ2-1, with 13 bases that match TRBD2. This CDR3 contains 16 residues. With 4 bases clipped from V and 7 bases from J, the junction kept 8 bases outside the gene matches. CDR1 SGDLS and CDR2 YYNGEE come from the germline V gene. CDR3 protein: CASSPGLAGVNNEQFF. Written as DNA, the CDR3 is TGTGCCAGCAGCCCCGGACTAGCGGGAGTTAATAATGAGCAGTTCTTC.

The chain is built from TRBV6-2 or TRBV6-3 and TRBJ2-7; possibly TRBD2 for D (7 bases). Deletions cut 6 bases from V and 2 bases from J, with 17 bases between. The V gene's germline CDR1 is MNHEY and CDR2 SVGEGT. This CDR3 is 15 amino acids long. CDR3 nucleotides: TGTGCCAGCAGCCCCAGGGGAGCGGGACCCTACGAGCAGTACTTC. This encodes CASSPRGAGPYEQYF.

This chain connects TRBV29-1 to TRBJ1-2, with TRBD1 as a possible D gene (5 bases). This CDR3 spans 14 amino acids. Germline V CDR1 and CDR2: SQVTM, ANQGSEA. The V end was cut by 4 bases, the J end by 6 bases, with 18 bases between. The CDR3 DNA reads TGCAGCGTTGGCCCCAGGGAAAGGACGAATGGCTACACCTTC. Its translation is CSVGPRERTNGYTF.

The V gene is TRBV2, the J gene TRBJ2-7; D is ambiguous. Trimming left V 8 bases short and J 0 bases short, with 8 bases between. The CDR3 has 12 amino acids. The germline V gene has CDR1 SNHLY and CDR2 FYNNEI. DNA for the CDR3: TGTGCCAGCGAGGTAGACTCCTACGAGCAGTACTTC. It translates to CASEVDSYEQYF.

The genes are TRBV20-1 and TRBJ2-7; no clear D. The J call may be wrong; the DNA end is better matched by TRBJ2-5. The CDR3 length is 11 residues. CDR1 is DFQATT and CDR2 is SNEGSKA in the germline V gene (reference sequence). CDR3 nucleotide sequence: TGCAGTGCATCGTGGGTGGAGACCCAGTACTTC. It is translated as CSASWVETQYF.

About this clonotype: A much larger clonotype is one base distant, so this may be a read error. CDR3 in DNA: TGTGCCAGCAGCAGAGTCGGACTGGCAACTAATGAAAAACTGTTTTTT. This sequence encodes CASSRVGLATNEKLFF. This chain joins TRBV14 and TRBJ1-4; D not resolved. This CDR3 comprises 16 residues. The ends were cut back, 5 bases at V and 0 bases at J, with 13 bases in the middle. Germline CDR1 reads SGHDN; CDR2 reads FVKESK.

This clonotype was seen only a few times. The CDR3 region is CASSLDGLAGGEQFF. In DNA form, the CDR3 reads TGTGCCAGCAGCTTAGATGGACTAGCGGGAGGTGAGCAGTTCTTC. The chain has TRBV11-2 and TRBJ2-1; 14 bases agree with TRBD2. The CDR3 consists of 15 residues. Looked up from germline, CDR1 is SGHAT and CDR2 is FQNNGV. After removal of 0 bases from V and 9 bases from J, the junction contained 1 base not matched to a gene. The full variable domain, rest sourced from reference TRBV11-2 and TRBJ2-1, is EAGVAQSPRYKIIEKRQSVAFWCNPISGHATLYWYQQILGQGPKLLIQFQNNGVVDDSQLPKDRFSAERLKGVDSTLKIQPAKLEDSAVYLCASSLDGLAGGEQFFGPGTRLTVL.

With respect to this clonotype: One end of the junction varies from germline; a read error may be responsible. The V and J genes are TRBV20-1 and TRBJ2-2, with TRBD1 matching over 10 bases. Germline V gene sequence: CDR1 DFQATT, CDR2 SNEGSKA (reference sequence). The CDR3 is 15 amino acids. CDR3 in amino acids: CSARGGQGNTGKLFF. The CDR3 DNA reads TGCAGTGCTAGAGGGGGACAGGGGAACACCGGGAAGCTGTTTTTT.

This clonotype was seen repeatedly, ten times or more. This chain joins TRBV10-3 and TRBJ2-5; weak D call: TRBD2 (7 bases). Trimming pared 0 bases from V and 4 bases from J, leaving 15 bases between. Germline-derived CDR1 and CDR2 are ENHRY and SYGVKD. The CDR3 is 16 residues long. DNA of the CDR3: TGTGCCATCAGTGAGTCGGCTAGCGGAGGGGGAGAGACCCAGTACTTC. Protein product: CAISESASGGGETQYF.

This clonotype showed up just once. This chain connects TRBV11-2 to TRBJ2-1; 9 nucleotides align to TRBD2. The CDR3 is 15 residues long. The germline V gene has CDR1 SGHAT and CDR2 FQNNGV. V was pared by 3 bases and J by 8 bases, with 8 bases of the junction left unmatched. In nucleotides, the CDR3 is TGTGCCAGCAGCTTCGGGACTAGCAGTCTTGATGAGCAGTTCTTC. Translation: CASSFGTSSLDEQFF.

On this clonotype itself: With a much larger clone just one base away, this may be a read error. As DNA, the CDR3 is TGTGCCTGGGGCAAGTATTACAATGAGCAGTACTTC. This codes for CAWGKYYNEQYF. The gene calls are TRBV30 and TRBJ2-1; D gene ambiguous. Matching the DNA end better, TRBJ2-7 makes the J call doubtful. This CDR3 has 12 residues. Germline-derived CDR1 and CDR2 are GTSNPN and SVGIG (reference sequence).

There are a few counts of this clonotype. The chain joins TRBV2 to TRBJ2-5; 13 positions match TRBD2. Germline V CDR1 and CDR2: SNHLY, FYNNEI. The CDR3 is 15 amino acids. Trimming cost V 7 bases and J 1 base; bases outside gene matches: 3. DNA of the CDR3: TGTGCCAGCAAGGGGACTAGCGGGGTCCAAGAGACCCAGTACTTC. Protein sequence: CASKGTSGVQETQYF.

This clonotype appeared a few times. The V and J genes are TRBV28 and TRBJ1-4; the D is unclear. The CDR3 has 14 residues. Germline CDR1 and CDR2: MDHEN and SYDVKM. The ends were cut back, 6 bases at V and 7 bases at J, with 15 bases in the middle. The CDR3 region has the DNA TGTGCCAGCAGCCCGACAAATGTCCGTGAAAAACTGTTTTTT. Amino acid sequence: CASSPTNVREKLFF. The entire variable domain, with the rest obtained from reference TRBV28 and TRBJ1-4, is as follows: DVKVTQSSRYLVKRTGEKVFLECVQDMDHENMFWYRQDPGLGLRLIYFSYDVKMKEKGDIPEGYSVSREKKERFSLILESASTNQTSMYLCASSPTNVREKLFFGSGTQLSVL.

This clonotype has only a few counts. The J gene is TRBJ2-3, the V gene TRBV7-6, with D tentatively TRBD1 (5 bases). Trimming left V 2 bases short and J 1 base short, with 13 bases between. This CDR3 contains 16 residues. The germline V gene has CDR1 SGHVS and CDR2 FNYEAQ. The CDR3, as DNA: TGTGCCAGCAGCTTATGGCAGGGAACCGGCACAGATACGCAGTATTTT. Its protein product is CASSLWQGTGTDTQYF.

The chain has TRBV4-1 and TRBJ2-7, with 11 bases lining up with TRBD2. The CDR3 spans 15 residues. V was pared by 1 base and J by 2 bases, with 1 base of the junction left unmatched. Germline CDR1 reads MGHRA; CDR2 reads YSYEKL. The CDR3 loop is CASSQVTSGAYEQYF. DNA of the CDR3: TGCGCCAGCAGCCAAGTGACTAGCGGGGCCTACGAGCAGTACTTC.

The V call is TRBV30, the J call TRBJ2-1; D tentatively reads TRBD1 or TRBD2 (5 bases each). Germline values: CDR1 GTSNPN, CDR2 SVGIG (reference sequence). This CDR3 has 11 residues. The V and J ends lost 5 bases and 6 bases respectively, with 8 bases between them. Written as DNA, the CDR3 is TGTGCCTGGGGGGCGGGCAATGAGCAGTTCTTC. Protein product: CAWGAGNEQFF.

This chain joins TRBV20-1 and TRBJ2-7, with D hard to call. Germline-derived CDR1 and CDR2 are DFQATT and SNEGSKA (reference sequence). Trimming took off 6 bases at V and 0 bases at J, with 12 bases between the two ends. CDR3 length: 13 residues. The CDR3 coding sequence is TGCAGTGCACGAGACCAGACCTCCTACGAGCAGTACTTC. This encodes CSARDQTSYEQYF.

A few counts support this clonotype. The chain couples TRBV20-1 to TRBJ1-1; no reliable D call. Germline assignment: CDR1 DFQATT and CDR2 SNEGSKA (reference sequence). V was cut by 0 bases and J by 6 bases, with 17 bases left in between. The CDR3 covers 15 residues. The CDR3 region has the DNA TGCAGTGCTAGAGATGGAGGCCCGAAGTTACCTGAAGCTTTCTTT. This encodes CSARDGGPKLPEAFF.

This chain uses TRBV3-1 with TRBJ2-7; 9 bases line up with TRBD2. Germline CDR1 is LGHDT and CDR2 is YNNKEL (reference sequence). With V trimmed by 0 bases and J by 5 bases, 2 bases remained unmatched. The CDR3 totals 14 residues. The DNA of the CDR3 is TGTGCCAGCAGCCAAGAGCTAGCGGGAAACGAGCAGTACTTC. Translating gives CASSQELAGNEQYF.

On this clonotype itself: One end of the junction does not line up with germline, which may come from a read error. CDR3 region: CASSHLDRGGNSPPHF. In DNA form, the CDR3 reads TGCGCCAGCAGCCATTTAGACAGGGGTGGCAATTCACCCCCCCACTTT. V is TRBV4-1 and J is TRBJ1-6; the match to TRBD1 covers 8 bases. The CDR3 extends over 16 amino acids. Germline V gene data show CDR1 as MGHRA and CDR2 as YSYEKL.